The 11 T cell receptor beta chains reported below all come from one sample, sequenced in a study of cytomegalovirus exposure and HLA in healthy donors. PCR employed 60 Vbeta and 13 Jbeta primers. This table comes from immunoSEQ multiplex PCR, and its TCRdb copy is limited to in-frame clones, with some not included. This sample has around 150,000 clones, with 70% to 80% found just once. Specimen: PBMCs. These receptors all stem from a woman between 45 and 65 years old in good health and CMV-seronegative.

This clone has a single count. CDR3 sequence: CASSPLRLAGVRYEQYF. In DNA, the CDR3 is TGTGCCAGCAGTCCTCTCCGACTAGCGGGAGTAAGATACGAGCAGTACTTC. This chain joins TRBV27 and TRBJ2-7; 12 bases match TRBD2. The V segment lost 5 bases and the J segment 4 bases; nucleotides outside the gene matches: 12. Germline CDR1 is MNHEY and CDR2 is SMNVEV (reference sequence). There are 17 residues in the CDR3.

The V and J genes are TRBV5-4 and TRBJ1-4; D uncertain. This CDR3 contains 14 residues. V lost 3 bases and J 8 bases, leaving 14 bases between the germline ends. Germline lookup yields CDR1 SGHNT and CDR2 YYREEE (reference sequence). This CDR3 reads CASSSAGLREKLFF. The CDR3 DNA is TGTGCCAGCAGCTCCGCGGGCTTGAGGGAAAAACTGTTTTTT.

The chain couples TRBV10-2 to TRBJ2-3; TRBD2 aligns across 12 bases. V lost 5 bases, J lost 2 bases, and 2 bases stayed unmatched. CDR1 and CDR2 from the germline V gene are WSHSY and SAAADI. The CDR3 has 15 amino acids. The CDR3 sequence: CASSRLAGVTDTQYF. Written as DNA, the CDR3 is TGCGCCAGCAGTAGACTAGCGGGGGTCACAGATACGCAGTATTTT.

The J gene is TRBJ2-1, the V gene TRBV5-1; tentatively, D is TRBD2 (6 bases). Trimming took 2 bases from V and 8 from J, leaving 17 bases between them. The germline CDR1 and CDR2 sequences are SGHRS and YFSETQ. This CDR3 has 15 amino acids. The CDR3 coding sequence is TGCGCCAGCAGCTTTGGAGGAGGGAAATGGGATGAGCAGTTCTTC. Protein product: CASSFGGGKWDEQFF.

CDR3 nucleotides: TGCGCCAGCAGCTTCGATCCCATAGGGGGCTTTTCGGGAGAGCAGTACTTC. This codes for CASSFDPIGGFSGEQYF. This rearrangement joins TRBV5-1 to TRBJ2-7; TRBD1 matches 7 bases. Per germline, CDR1 SGHRS and CDR2 YFSETQ. J was trimmed by 7 bases and V by 2 bases; bases with no gene match: 18. CDR3 size: 17 residues.

This clone was found a few times. Written as DNA, the CDR3 is TGTGCCAGCAGTTACTCTCCAGTTAACACTGAAGCTTTCTTT. Translated, it gives CASSYSPVNTEAFF. The chain combines TRBV6-5 with TRBJ1-1, with D unclear. The V gene's germline CDR1 is MNHEY and CDR2 SVGAGI. Trimming shortened V by 0 bases and J by 2 bases, and 7 bases separated the two germline ends. This CDR3 is 14 amino acids long.

This rearrangement joins TRBV28 to TRBJ2-1; D is ambiguous. Germline V gives CDR1 MDHEN, CDR2 SYDVKM. The CDR3 covers 13 residues. V gave up 3 bases and J gave up 10 bases, with 13 bases separating them. The CDR3, as DNA: TGTGCCAGCAGTTTTGGTGGGCATCGGGAGCAGTTCTTC. As protein: CASSFGGHREQFF.

CDR3: CASSQQGSGNTEAFF. The CDR3 coding sequence is TGTGCCAGCTCACAACAGGGTTCGGGAAACACTGAAGCTTTCTTT. The chain combines TRBV18 with TRBJ1-1, with a weak D call TRBD1 (6 bases). This CDR3 comprises 15 residues. Germline V CDR1 and CDR2: KGHSH, LQKENI. The V and J ends lost 4 bases and 2 bases respectively, with 14 bases between them.

For the CDR3, the DNA is TGTGCCAGCAGTCGGGGGACAGCGAACACTGAAGCTTTCTTT. As protein: CASSRGTANTEAFF. The chain couples TRBV6-5 to TRBJ1-1; 7 bases align to TRBD1. The CDR3 loop spans 14 amino acids. CDR1 MNHEY and CDR2 SVGAGI come from the germline V gene. The V gene end was trimmed by 5 bases and the J gene end by 1 base; junction bases not matched to a gene: 4.

The gene calls are TRBV14 and TRBJ2-1; no clear D gene. CDR1 and CDR2 from the germline V gene are SGHDN and FVKESK. The CDR3 spans 15 residues. V dropped 3 bases and J dropped 4 bases, with 13 bases sitting between them. CDR3 sequence: CASSQGPPAYNEQFF. In DNA, the CDR3 is TGTGCCAGCAGCCAGGGCCCCCCCGCTTACAATGAGCAGTTCTTC.

The chain joins TRBV19 to TRBJ1-5; 10 nucleotides match TRBD1. The CDR3 consists of 19 residues. The germline gives CDR1 LNHDA, CDR2 SQIVND (reference sequence). With V trimmed by 6 bases and J by 2 bases, 16 bases remained unmatched. For the CDR3, the DNA is TGTGCCAGTAGCGATACCGGGACAGGGGTCCAGTTGGGCAATCAGCCCCAGCATTTT. Its translation is CASSDTGTGVQLGNQPQHF.